This T cell receptor (beta chain) was sequenced during a study of T-cell memory formation after mild COVID-19. TCRdb called the 5' RACE reads again in MiXCR, with one record for every CDR3 protein. The sample consists of around 440,000 distinct CDR3 sequences, roughly 18% of them appearing once. This clonotype was counted many times. Trimming left V 7 bases short and J 0 bases short, with 12 bases between. The V gene's germline CDR1 is MNHEY and CDR2 SVGAGI. The CDR3 is 15 amino acids. This chain links TRBV6-5 with TRBJ2-2; D is possibly TRBD2 (6 bases). The clonotype was recovered from an adult woman who had mild COVID-19 (a few samples of this study predate the infection). Cell type and time point are not known. The sample consisted of PBMCs or a T cell subset sorted from them (not recorded which). The CDR3 sequence: CASTLTSSNTGELFF. The CDR3, as DNA: TGTGCCAGCACTCTGACTAGTTCGAACACCGGGGAGCTGTTTTTT.